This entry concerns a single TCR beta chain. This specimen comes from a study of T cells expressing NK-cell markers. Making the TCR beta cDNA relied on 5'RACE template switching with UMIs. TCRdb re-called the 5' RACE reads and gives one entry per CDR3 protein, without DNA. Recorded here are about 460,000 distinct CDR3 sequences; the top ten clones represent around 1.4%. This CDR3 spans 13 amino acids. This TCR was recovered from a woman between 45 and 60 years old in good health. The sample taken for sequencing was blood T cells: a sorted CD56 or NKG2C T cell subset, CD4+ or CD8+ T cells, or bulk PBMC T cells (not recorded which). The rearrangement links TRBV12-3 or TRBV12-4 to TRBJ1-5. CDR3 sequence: CASSLSRDGAQHF.